The present T cell receptor (beta chain) was sequenced within a study of shared clonotypes between healthy human individuals. Naivety among CD8 cells was defined by CD45RO negativity and positive CCR7 selection, thereby excluding terminally differentiated effector memory CD45RA+ cells. The V gene's germline CDR1 is SGHKS and CDR2 YYEKEE (reference sequence). CDR3 size: 14 residues. The V gene lost 4 bases and the J gene lost 13 bases, with 18 bases spanning the gap. Whole-study results and caveats: Non-shared clonotypes were found to have lower generation probabilities than the clonotypes that were shared by all four of the sorted-subset donors.

Remarks on this clone: No antigen is known for it.

Clones were read by immunoSEQ multiplex PCR, and TCRdb kept only the in-frame ones, dropping some. The table shows some 2.1 million clones, with about 95% occurring only once. The chain couples TRBV5-5 to TRBJ1-6; D might be TRBD1 (6 bases). The TCR comes from a man aged 18 to 30 in good health. The material sequenced was naive CD8+ T cells sorted from blood. CDR3 sequence: CASSVGQPLLPLHF. For the CDR3, the DNA is TGTGCCAGCAGCGTAGGACAGCCCTTGCTGCCCCTCCACTTT. Looking up the rest from reference TRBV5-5 and TRBJ1-6 gives the full variable domain: DAGVTQSPTHLIKTRGQQVTLRCSPISGHKSVSWYQQVLGQGPQFIFQYYEKEERGRGNFPDRFSARQFPNYSSELNVNALLLGDSALYLCASSVGQPLLPLHFGNGTRLTVT.